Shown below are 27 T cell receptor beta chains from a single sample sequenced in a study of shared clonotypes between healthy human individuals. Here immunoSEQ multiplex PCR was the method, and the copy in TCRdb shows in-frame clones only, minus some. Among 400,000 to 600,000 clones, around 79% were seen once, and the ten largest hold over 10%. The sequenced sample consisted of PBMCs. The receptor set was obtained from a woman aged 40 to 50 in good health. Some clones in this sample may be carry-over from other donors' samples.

The CDR3 coding sequence is TGTGCCAGCAGTTTTACAGGGGATATGTACGAGCAGTACTTC. Translation gives CASSFTGDMYEQYF. The genes are TRBV28 and TRBJ2-7; the match to TRBD1 covers 7 bases. Germline V gives CDR1 MDHEN, CDR2 SYDVKM. With 3 bases clipped from V and 4 bases from J, the junction kept 6 bases outside the gene matches. The CDR3 is made up of 14 amino acids.

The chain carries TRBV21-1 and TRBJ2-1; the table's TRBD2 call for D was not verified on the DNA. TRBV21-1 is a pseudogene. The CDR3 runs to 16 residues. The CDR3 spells CASSKVGGNSYNEQFF. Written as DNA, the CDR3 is TGTGCCAGCAGCAAGGTGGGGGGGAACTCCTACAATGAGCAGTTCTTC.

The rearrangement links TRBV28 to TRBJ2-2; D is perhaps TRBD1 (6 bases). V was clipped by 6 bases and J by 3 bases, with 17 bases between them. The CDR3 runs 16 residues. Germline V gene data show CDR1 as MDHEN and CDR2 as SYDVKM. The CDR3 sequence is CASSLLTGTYTGELFF. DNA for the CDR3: TGTGCCAGCAGCCTACTAACAGGGACCTACACCGGGGAGCTGTTTTTT.

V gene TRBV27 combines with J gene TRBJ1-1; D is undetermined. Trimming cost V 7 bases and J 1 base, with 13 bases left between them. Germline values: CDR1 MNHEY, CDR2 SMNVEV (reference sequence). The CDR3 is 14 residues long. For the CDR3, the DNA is TGTGCCAGCACGGGCCTTAGGGCGAACACTGAAGCTTTCTTT. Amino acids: CASTGLRANTEAFF.

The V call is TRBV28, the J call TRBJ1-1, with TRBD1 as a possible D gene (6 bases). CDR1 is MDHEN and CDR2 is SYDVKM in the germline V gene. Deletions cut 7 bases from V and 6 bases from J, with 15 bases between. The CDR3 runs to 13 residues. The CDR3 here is CASNTPGVPEAFF. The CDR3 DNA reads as TGTGCCAGCAATACCCCAGGGGTACCTGAAGCTTTCTTT. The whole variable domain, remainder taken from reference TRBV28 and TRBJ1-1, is DVKVTQSSRYLVKRTGEKVFLECVQDMDHENMFWYRQDPGLGLRLIYFSYDVKMKEKGDIPEGYSVSREKKERFSLILESASTNQTSMYLCASNTPGVPEAFFGQGTRLTVV.

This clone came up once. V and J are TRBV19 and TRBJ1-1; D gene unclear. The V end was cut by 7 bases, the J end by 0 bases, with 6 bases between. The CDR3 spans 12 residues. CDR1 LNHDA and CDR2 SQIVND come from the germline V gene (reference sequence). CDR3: CASISLNTEAFF. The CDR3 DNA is TGTGCCAGTATAAGTTTGAACACTGAAGCTTTCTTT.

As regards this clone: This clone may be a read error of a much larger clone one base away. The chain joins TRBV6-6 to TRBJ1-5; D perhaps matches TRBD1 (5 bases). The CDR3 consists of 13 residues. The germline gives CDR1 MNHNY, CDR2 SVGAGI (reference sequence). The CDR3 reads CASNHGGVQPRHF. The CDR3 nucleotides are TGTGCCAGCAACCACGGAGGGGTCCAGCCCCGGCATTTT.

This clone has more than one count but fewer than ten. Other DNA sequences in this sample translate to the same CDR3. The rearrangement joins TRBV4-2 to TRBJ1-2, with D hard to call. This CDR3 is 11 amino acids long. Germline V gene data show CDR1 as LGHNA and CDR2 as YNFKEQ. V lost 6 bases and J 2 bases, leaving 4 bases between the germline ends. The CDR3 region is CASSQNYGYTF. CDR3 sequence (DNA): TGTGCCAGCAGTCAGAACTATGGCTACACCTTC.

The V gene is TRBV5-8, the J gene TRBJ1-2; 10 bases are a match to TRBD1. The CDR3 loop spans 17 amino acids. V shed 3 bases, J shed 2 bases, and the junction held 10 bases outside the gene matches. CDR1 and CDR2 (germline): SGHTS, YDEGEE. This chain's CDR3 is CASSSSRDRGHNYGYTF. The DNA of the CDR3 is TGTGCCAGCAGCTCAAGCCGGGACAGGGGCCACAACTATGGCTACACCTTC.

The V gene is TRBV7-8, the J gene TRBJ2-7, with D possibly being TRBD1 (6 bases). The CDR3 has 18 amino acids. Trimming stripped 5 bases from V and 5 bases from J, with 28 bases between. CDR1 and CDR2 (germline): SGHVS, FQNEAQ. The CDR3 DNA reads TGTGCCAGCAGCCCCTGGTCGGTACGTCAGGGGTGGGGCAACGAGCAGTACTTC. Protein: CASSPWSVRQGWGNEQYF.

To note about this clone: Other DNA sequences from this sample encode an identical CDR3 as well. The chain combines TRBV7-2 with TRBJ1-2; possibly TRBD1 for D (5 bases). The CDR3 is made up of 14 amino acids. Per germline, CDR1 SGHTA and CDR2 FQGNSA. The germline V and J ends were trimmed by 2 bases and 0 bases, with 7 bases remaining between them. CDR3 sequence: CASSLTGTNYGYTF. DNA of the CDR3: TGTGCCAGCAGCTTAACAGGAACTAACTATGGCTACACCTTC. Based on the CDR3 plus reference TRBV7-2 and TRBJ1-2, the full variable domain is GAGVSQSPSNKVTEKGKDVELRCDPISGHTALYWYRQSLGQGLEFLIYFQGNSAPDKSGLPSDRFSAERTGGSVSTLTIQRTQQEDSAVYLCASSLTGTNYGYTFGSGTRLTVV.

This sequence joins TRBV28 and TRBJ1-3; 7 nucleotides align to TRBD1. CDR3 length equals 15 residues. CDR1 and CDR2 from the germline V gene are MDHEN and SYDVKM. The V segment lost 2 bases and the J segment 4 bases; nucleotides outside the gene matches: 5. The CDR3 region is CASSLPGQRGNTIYF. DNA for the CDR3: TGTGCCAGCAGTTTACCGGGACAGCGCGGAAACACCATATATTTT.

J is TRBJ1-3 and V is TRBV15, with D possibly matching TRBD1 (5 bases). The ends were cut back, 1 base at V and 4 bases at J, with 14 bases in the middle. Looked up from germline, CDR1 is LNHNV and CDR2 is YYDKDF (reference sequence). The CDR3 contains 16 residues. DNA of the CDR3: TGTGCCACCAGCAGAGGACTGAATCGGGGGGGAAACACCATATATTTT. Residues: CATSRGLNRGGNTIYF.

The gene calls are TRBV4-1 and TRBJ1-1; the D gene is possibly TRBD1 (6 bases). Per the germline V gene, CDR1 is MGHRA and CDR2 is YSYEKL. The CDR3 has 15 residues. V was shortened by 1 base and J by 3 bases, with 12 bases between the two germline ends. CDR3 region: CASSQGGGRDTEAFF. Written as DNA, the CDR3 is TGCGCCAGCAGCCAAGGGGGGGGGCGCGACACTGAAGCTTTCTTT.

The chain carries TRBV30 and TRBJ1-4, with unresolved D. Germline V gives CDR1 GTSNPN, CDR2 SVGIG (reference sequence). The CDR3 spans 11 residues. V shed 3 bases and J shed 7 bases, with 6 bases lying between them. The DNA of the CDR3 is TGTGCCTGGAGCGTGAGTGAAAAACTGTTTTTT. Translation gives CAWSVSEKLFF.

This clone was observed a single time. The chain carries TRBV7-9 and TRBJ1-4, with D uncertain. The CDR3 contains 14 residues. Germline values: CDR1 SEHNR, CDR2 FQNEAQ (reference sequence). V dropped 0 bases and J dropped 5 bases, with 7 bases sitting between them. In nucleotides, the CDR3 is TGTGCCAGCAGCTTAGCCCGGGGAAATGAAAAACTGTTTTTT. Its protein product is CASSLARGNEKLFF.

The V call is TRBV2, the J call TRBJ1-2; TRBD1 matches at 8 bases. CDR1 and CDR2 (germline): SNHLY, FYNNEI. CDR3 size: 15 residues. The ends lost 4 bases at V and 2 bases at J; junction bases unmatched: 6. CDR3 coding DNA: TGTGCCAGCAGTGGACGACAGGGGACAAACTATGGCTACACCTTC. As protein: CASSGRQGTNYGYTF.

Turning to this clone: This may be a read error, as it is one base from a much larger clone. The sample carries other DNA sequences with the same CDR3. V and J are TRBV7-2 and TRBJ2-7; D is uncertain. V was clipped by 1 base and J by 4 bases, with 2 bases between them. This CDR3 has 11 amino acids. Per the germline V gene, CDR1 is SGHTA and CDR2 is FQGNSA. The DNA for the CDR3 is TGTGCCAGCAGCTTAGTATACGAGCAGTACTTC. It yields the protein CASSLVYEQYF.

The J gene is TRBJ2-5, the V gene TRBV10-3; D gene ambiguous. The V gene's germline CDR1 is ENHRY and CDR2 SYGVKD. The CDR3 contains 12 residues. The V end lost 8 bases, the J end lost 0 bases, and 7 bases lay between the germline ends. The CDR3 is CAIGGDQETQYF. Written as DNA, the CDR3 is TGTGCCATCGGTGGGGACCAAGAGACCCAGTACTTC.

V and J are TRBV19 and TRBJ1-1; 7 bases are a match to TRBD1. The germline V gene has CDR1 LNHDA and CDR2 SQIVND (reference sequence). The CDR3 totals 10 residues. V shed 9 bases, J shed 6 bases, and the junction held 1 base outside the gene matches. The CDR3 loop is CASGTAEAFF. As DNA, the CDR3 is TGTGCCAGCGGGACAGCTGAAGCTTTCTTT.

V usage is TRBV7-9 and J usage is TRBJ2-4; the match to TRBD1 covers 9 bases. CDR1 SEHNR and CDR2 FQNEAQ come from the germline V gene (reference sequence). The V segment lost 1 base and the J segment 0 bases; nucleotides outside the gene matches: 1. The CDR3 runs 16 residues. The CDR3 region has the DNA TGTGCCAGCAGCTTAGGGACAGGGGAAGCCAAAAACATTCAGTACTTC. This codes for CASSLGTGEAKNIQYF.

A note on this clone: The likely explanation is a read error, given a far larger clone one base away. CDR3 DNA sequence: TGTGTCAGCAGTCAAGCGGCAAGGGAGACCCAGTACTTC. Residues: CVSSQAARETQYF. The chain carries TRBV4-2 and TRBJ2-5; weak D call: TRBD2 (5 bases). Germline V gene data show CDR1 as LGHNA and CDR2 as YNFKEQ. This CDR3 has 13 amino acids.

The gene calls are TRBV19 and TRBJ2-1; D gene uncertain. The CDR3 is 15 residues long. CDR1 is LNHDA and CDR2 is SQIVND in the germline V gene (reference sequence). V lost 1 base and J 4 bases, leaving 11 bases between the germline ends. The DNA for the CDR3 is TGTGCCAGTAGTATAGTACGAGGCTCATACAATGAGCAGTTCTTC. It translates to CASSIVRGSYNEQFF.

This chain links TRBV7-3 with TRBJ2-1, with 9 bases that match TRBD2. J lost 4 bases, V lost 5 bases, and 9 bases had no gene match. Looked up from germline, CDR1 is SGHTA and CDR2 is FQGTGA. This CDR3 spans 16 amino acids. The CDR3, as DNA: TGTGCCAGCAGCACCCTAGCGGGGCCTGGGTACAATGAGCAGTTCTTC. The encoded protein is CASSTLAGPGYNEQFF.

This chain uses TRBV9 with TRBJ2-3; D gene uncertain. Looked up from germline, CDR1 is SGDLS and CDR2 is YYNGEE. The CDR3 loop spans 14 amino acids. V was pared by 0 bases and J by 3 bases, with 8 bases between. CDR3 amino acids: CASSVDNGTDTQYF. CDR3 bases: TGTGCCAGCAGCGTAGATAACGGGACAGATACGCAGTATTTT.

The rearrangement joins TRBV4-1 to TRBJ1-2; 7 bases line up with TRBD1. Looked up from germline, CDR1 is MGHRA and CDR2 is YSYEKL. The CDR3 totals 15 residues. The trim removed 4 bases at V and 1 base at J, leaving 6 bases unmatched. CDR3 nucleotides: TGCGCCAGCAGCCCGGGACAGCAGATTAACTATGGCTACACCTTC. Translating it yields CASSPGQQINYGYTF.

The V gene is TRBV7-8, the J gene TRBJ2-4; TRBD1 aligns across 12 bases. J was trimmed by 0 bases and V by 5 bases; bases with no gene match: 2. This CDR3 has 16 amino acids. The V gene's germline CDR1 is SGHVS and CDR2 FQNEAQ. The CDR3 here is CASSTGQGAAKNIQYF. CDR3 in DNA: TGTGCCAGCAGCACGGGACAGGGGGCAGCCAAAAACATTCAGTACTTC.